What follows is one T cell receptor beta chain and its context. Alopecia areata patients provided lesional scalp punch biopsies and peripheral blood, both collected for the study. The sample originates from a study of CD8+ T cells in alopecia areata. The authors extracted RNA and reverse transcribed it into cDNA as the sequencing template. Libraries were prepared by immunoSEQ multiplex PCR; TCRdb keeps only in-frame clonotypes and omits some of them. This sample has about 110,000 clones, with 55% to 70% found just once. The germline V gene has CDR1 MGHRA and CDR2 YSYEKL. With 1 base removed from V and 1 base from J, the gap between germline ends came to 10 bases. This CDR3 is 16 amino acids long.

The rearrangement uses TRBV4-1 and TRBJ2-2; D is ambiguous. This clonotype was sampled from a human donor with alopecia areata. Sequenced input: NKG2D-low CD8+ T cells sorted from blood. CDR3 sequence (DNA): TGCGCCAGCAGCCAAGCTGGGATCGGGAACACCGGGGAGCTGTTTTTT. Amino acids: CASSQAGIGNTGELFF.